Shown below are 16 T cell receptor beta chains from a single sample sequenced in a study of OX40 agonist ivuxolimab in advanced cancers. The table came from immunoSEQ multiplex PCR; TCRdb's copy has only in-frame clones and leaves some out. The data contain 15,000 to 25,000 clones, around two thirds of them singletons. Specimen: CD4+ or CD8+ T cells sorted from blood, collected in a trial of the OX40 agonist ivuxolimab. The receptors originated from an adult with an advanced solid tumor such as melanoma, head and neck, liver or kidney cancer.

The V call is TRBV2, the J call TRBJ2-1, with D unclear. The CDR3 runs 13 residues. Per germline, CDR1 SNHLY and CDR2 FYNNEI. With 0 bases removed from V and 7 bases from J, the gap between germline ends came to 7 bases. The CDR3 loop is CASSEARLNEQFF. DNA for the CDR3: TGTGCCAGCAGTGAAGCCCGACTTAATGAGCAGTTCTTC.

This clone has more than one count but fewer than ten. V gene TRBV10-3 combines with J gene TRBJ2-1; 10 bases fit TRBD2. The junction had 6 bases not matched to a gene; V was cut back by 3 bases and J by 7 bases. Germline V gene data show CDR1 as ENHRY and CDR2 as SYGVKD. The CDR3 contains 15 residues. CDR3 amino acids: CAISDPSGSNNEQFF. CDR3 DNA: TGTGCCATCAGTGACCCTAGCGGGAGTAATAATGAGCAGTTCTTC.

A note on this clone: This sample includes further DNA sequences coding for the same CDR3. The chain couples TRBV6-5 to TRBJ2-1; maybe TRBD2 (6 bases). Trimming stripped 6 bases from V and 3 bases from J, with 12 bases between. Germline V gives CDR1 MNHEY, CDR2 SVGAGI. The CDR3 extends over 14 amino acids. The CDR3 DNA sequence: TGTGCCAGCAGCCTCAGGGAGGACTACAATGAGCAGTTCTTC. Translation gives CASSLREDYNEQFF.

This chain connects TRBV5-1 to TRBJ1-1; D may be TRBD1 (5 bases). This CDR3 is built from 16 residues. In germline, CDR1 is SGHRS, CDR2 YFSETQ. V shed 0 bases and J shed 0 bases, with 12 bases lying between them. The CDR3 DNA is TGCGCCAGCAGCTTGGAGCCACAGGACATGAACACTGAAGCTTTCTTT. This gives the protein CASSLEPQDMNTEAFF. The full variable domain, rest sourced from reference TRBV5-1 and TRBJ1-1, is KAGVTQTPRYLIKTRGQQVTLSCSPISGHRSVSWYQQTPGQGLQFLFEYFSETQRNKGNFPGRFSGRQFSNSRSEMNVSTLELGDSALYLCASSLEPQDMNTEAFFGQGTRLTVV.

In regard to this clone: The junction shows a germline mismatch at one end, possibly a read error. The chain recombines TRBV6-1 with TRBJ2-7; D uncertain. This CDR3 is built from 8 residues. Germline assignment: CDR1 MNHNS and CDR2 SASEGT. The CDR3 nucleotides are TGTGCCACAGACCCGTACGGCTTC. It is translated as CATDPYGF.

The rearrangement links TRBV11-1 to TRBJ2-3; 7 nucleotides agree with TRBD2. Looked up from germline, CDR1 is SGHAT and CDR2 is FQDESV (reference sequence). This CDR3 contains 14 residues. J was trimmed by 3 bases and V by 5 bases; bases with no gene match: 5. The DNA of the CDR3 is TGTGCCAGCAGCCGGACTAGTAGAACAGATACGCAGTATTTT. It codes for CASSRTSRTDTQYF.

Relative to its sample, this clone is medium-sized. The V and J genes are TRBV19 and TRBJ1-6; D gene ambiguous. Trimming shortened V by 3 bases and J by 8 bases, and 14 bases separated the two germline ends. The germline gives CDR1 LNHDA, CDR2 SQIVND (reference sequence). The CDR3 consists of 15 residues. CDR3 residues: CASSISGEFHSPLHF. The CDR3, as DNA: TGTGCCAGTAGTATCTCAGGCGAGTTTCATTCACCCCTCCACTTT.

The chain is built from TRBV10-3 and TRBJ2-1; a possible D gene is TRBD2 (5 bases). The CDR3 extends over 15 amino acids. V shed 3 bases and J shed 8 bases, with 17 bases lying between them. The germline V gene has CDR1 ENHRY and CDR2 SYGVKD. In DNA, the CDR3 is TGTGCCATCAGTGACTTCGGGGTTTCTGAGGATGAGCAGTTCTTC. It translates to CAISDFGVSEDEQFF.

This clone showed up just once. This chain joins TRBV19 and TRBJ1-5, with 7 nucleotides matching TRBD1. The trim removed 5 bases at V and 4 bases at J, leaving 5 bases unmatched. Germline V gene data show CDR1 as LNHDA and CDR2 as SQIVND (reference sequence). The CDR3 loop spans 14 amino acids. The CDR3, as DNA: TGTGCCAGTAGTGTCCGGGACAGAAATCAGCCCCAGCATTTT. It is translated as CASSVRDRNQPQHF.

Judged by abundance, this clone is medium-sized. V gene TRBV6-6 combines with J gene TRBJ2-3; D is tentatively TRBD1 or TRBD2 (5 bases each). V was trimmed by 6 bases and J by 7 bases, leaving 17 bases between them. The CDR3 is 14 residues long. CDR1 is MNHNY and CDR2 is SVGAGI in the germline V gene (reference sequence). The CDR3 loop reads CASSFGGELYTQYF. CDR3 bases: TGTGCCAGCAGCTTTGGGGGAGAGCTATATACGCAGTATTTT.

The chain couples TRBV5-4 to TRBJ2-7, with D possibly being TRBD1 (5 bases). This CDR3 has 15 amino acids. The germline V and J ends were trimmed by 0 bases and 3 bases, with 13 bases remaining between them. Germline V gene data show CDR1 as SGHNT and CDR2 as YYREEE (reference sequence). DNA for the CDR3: TGTGCCAGCAGCTTGGAGGGGAACCCTGACTACGAGCAGTACTTC. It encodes CASSLEGNPDYEQYF.

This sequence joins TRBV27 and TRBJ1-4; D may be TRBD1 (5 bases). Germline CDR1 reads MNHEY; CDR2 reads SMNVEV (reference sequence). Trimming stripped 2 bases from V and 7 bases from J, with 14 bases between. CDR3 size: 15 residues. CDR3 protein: CASSLTARVTEKLFF. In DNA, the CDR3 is TGTGCCAGCAGTTTAACCGCCAGGGTTACTGAAAAACTGTTTTTT.

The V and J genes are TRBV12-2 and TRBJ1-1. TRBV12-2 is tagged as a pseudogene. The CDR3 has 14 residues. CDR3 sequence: CASRLVPQSPEAFF. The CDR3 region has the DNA TGTGCAAGTCGCTTAGTACCCCAATCTCCTGAAGCTTTCTTT.

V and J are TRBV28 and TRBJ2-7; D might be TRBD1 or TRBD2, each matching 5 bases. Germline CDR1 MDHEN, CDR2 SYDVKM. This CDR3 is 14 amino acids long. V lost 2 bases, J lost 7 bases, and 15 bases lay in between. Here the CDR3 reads CASSLDGTPWEQYF. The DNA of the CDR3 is TGTGCCAGCAGTTTAGACGGGACCCCTTGGGAGCAGTACTTC. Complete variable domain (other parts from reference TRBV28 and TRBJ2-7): DVKVTQSSRYLVKRTGEKVFLECVQDMDHENMFWYRQDPGLGLRLIYFSYDVKMKEKGDIPEGYSVSREKKERFSLILESASTNQTSMYLCASSLDGTPWEQYFGPGTRLTVT.

The CDR3 DNA is TGTGCCAGCAGTTCGCAAACTAGCTCCACAGATACGCAGTATTTT. Translation: CASSSQTSSTDTQYF. The chain is built from TRBV7-9 and TRBJ2-3, with a tentative D call TRBD2 (6 bases). V lost 6 bases to trimming and J lost 2 bases, with 15 bases between them. Germline assignment: CDR1 SEHNR and CDR2 FQNEAQ (reference sequence). The CDR3 consists of 15 residues.

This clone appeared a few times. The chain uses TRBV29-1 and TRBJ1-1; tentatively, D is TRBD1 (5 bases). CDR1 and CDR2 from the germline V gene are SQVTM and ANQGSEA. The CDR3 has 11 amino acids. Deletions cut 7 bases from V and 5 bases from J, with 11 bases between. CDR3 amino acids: CSAARGTEAFF. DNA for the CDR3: TGCAGCGCCGCCCGGGGGACTGAAGCTTTCTTT.